The sequence of this T cell receptor (beta chain) was determined in a study of T cells in localized non-small cell lung cancer. General study results and limits: Higher blood T cell density tracked longer overall survival. Uninvolved adjacent lung showed the highest T cell clonality, exceeding tumor. Only one tumor region went through sequencing, so heterogeneity may still be there. Median detection of top 100 tumor clones in adjacent lung was 57 clones.

Concerning this clone itself: What it binds is unknown.

This CDR3 is built from 16 residues. V was clipped by 2 bases and J by 2 bases, with 14 bases between them. Looked up from germline, CDR1 is PRHDT and CDR2 is FYEKMQ (reference sequence). Measured with immunoSEQ multiplex PCR; TCRdb has only the in-frame clones, and not every one. The table lists 75,000 to 95,000 clones, roughly 89% of them singletons, with 15% in the top ten. The clonotype comes from a man aged 40-75 years with stage I squamous cell lung carcinoma. The sequences come from peripheral blood, collected before any cancer treatment. The gene calls are TRBV13 and TRBJ2-3, with no clear D. For the CDR3, the DNA is TGTGCCAGCAGCTTAACTACGGCCTCTGTCACAGATACGCAGTATTTT. Its translation is CASSLTTASVTDTQYF.